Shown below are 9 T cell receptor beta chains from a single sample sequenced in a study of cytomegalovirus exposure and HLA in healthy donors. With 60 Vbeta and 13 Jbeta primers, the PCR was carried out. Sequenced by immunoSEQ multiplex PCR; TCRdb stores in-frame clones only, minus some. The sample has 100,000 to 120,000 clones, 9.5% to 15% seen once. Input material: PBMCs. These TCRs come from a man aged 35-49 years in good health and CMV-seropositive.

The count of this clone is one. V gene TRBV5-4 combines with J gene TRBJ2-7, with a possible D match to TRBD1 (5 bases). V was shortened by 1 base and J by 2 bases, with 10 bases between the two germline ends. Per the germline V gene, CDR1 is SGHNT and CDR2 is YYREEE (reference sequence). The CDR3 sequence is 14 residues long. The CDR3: CASSLTQGTYEQYF. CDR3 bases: TGTGCCAGCAGCTTGACCCAGGGAACCTACGAGCAGTACTTC.

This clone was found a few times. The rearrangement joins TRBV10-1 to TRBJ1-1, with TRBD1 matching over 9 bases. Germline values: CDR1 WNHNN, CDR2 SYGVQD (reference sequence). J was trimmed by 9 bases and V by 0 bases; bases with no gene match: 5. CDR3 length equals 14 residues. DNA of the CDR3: TGCGCCAGCAGTGAGTCTACGGGACAGGGCCAAGCTTTCTTT. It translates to CASSESTGQGQAFF.

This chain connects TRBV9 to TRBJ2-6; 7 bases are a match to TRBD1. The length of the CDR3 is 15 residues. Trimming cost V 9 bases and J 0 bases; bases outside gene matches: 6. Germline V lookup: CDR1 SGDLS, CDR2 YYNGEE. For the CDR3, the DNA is TGTGCCACCAACAGGGGAGACTCTGGGGCCAACGTCCTGACTTTC. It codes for CATNRGDSGANVLTF.

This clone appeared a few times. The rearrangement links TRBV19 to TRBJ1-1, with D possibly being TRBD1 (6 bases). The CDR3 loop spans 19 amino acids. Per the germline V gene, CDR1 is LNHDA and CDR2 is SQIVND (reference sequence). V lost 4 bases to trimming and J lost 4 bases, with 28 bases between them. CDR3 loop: CASSTRYEIQQGASTEAFF. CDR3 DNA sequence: TGTGCCAGTAGTACACGGTACGAGATACAACAGGGTGCAAGCACTGAAGCTTTCTTT.

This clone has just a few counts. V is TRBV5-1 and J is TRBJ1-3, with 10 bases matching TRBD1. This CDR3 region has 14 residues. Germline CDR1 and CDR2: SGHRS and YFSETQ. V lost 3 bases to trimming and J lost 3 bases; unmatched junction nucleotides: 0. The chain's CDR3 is CASSWTGGGNTIYF. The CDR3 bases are TGCGCCAGCAGCTGGACAGGGGGTGGAAACACCATATATTTT.

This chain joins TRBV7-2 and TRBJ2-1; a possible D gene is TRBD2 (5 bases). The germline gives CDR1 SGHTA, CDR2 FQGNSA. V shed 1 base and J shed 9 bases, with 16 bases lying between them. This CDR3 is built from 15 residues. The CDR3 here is CASSLGETPWGEQFF. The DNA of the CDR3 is TGTGCCAGCAGCTTAGGGGAGACTCCTTGGGGTGAGCAGTTCTTC.

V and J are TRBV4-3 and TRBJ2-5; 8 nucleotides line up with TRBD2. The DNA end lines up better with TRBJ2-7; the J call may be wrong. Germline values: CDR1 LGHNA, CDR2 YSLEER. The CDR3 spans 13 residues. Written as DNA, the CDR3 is TGCGCCAGCAGTCTAGCGGGCTCCTACGAGCAGTACTTC. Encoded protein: CASSLAGSYEQYF.

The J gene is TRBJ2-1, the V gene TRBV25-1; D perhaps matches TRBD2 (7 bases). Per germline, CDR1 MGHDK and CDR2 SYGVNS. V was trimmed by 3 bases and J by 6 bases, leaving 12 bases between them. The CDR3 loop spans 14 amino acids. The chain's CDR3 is CASSEWGGGNEQFF. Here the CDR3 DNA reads TGTGCCAGCAGTGAGTGGGGAGGGGGCAATGAGCAGTTCTTC.

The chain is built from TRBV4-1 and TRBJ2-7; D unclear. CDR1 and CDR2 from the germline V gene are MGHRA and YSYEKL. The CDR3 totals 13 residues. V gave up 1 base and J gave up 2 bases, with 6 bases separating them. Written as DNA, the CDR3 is TGCGCCAGCAGCCAAGCACAGACCTACGAGCAGTACTTC. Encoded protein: CASSQAQTYEQYF.